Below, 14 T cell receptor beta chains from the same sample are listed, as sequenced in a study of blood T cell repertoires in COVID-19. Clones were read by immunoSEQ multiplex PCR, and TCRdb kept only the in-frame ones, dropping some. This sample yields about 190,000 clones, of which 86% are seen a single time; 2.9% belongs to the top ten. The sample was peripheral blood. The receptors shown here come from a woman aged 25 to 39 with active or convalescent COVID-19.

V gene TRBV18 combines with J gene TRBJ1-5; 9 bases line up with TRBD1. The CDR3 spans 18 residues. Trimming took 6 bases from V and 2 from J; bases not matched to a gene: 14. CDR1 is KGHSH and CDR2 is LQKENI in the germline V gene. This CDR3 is CASSPRLLQGAGNQPQHF. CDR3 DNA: TGTGCCAGCTCGCCAAGACTATTACAGGGGGCTGGCAATCAGCCCCAGCATTTT.

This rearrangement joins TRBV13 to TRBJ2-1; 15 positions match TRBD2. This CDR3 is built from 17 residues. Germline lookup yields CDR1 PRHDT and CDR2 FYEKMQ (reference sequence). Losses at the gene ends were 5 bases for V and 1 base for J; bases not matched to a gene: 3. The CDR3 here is CASSGTSGRLSYNEQFF. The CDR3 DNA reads TGTGCCAGCAGCGGGACTAGCGGGAGGCTTTCCTACAATGAGCAGTTCTTC.

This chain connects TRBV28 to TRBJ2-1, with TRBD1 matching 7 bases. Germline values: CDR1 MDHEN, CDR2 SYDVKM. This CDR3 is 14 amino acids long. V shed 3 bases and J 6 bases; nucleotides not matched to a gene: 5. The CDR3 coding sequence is TGTGCCAGCAGTTTGACAGGGCGGTTCAATGAGCAGTTCTTC. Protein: CASSLTGRFNEQFF.

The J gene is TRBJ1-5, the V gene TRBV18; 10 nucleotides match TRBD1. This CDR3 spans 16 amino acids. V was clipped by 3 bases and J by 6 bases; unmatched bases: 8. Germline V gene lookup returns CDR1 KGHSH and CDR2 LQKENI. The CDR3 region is CASSPVSDRGLQPQHF. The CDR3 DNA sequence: TGTGCCAGCTCACCGGTTTCCGACAGGGGGCTTCAGCCCCAGCATTTT.

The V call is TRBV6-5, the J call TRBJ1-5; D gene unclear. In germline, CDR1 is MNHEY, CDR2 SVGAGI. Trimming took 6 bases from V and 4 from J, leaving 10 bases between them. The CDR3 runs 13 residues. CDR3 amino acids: CASRSGGNQPQHF. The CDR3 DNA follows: TGTGCCAGCAGGAGTGGCGGGAATCAGCCCCAGCATTTT.

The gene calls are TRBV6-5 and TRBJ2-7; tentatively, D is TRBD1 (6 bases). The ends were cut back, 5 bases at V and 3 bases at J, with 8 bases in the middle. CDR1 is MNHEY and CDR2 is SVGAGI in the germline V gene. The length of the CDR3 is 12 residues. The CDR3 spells CASSRDIYEQYF. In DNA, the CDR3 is TGTGCCAGCAGTAGGGACATCTACGAGCAGTACTTC.

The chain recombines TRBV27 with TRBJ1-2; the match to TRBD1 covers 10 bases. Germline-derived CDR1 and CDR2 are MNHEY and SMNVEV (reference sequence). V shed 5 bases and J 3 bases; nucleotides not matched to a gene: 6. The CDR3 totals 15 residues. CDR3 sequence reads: CASSQRTGGDYGYTF. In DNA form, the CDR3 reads TGTGCCAGCAGTCAACGGACAGGGGGAGACTATGGCTACACCTTC.

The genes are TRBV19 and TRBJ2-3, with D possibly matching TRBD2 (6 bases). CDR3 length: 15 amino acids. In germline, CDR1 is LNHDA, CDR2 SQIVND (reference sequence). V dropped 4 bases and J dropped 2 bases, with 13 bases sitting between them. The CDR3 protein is CASSTPGEVTDTQYF. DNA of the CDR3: TGTGCCAGTAGTACCCCTGGGGAGGTCACAGATACGCAGTATTTT. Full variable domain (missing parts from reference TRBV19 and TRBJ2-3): DGGITQSPKYLFRKEGQNVTLSCEQNLNHDAMYWYRQDPGQGLRLIYYSQIVNDFQKGDIAEGYSVSREKKESFPLTVTSAQKNPTAFYLCASSTPGEVTDTQYFGPGTRLTVL.

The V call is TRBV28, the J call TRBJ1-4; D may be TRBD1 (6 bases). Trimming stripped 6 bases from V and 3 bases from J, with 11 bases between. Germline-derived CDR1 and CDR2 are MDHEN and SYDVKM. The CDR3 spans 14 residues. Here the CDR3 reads CASSKGVANEKLFF. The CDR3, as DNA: TGTGCCAGCAGCAAGGGGGTGGCTAATGAAAAACTGTTTTTT.

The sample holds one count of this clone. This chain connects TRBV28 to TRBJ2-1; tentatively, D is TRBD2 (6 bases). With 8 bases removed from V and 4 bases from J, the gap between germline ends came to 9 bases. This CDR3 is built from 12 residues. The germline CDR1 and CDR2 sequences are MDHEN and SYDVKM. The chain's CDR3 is CASGDFYNEQFF. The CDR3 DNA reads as TGTGCCAGCGGGGACTTTTACAATGAGCAGTTCTTC. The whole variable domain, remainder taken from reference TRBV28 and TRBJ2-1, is DVKVTQSSRYLVKRTGEKVFLECVQDMDHENMFWYRQDPGLGLRLIYFSYDVKMKEKGDIPEGYSVSREKKERFSLILESASTNQTSMYLCASGDFYNEQFFGPGTRLTVL.

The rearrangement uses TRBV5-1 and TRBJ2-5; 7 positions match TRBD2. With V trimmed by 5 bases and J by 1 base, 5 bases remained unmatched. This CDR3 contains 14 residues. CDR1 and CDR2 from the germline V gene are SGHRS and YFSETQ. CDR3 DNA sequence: TGCGCCAGCAGATTTTCTAGCGGCCAAGAGACCCAGTACTTC. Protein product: CASRFSSGQETQYF.

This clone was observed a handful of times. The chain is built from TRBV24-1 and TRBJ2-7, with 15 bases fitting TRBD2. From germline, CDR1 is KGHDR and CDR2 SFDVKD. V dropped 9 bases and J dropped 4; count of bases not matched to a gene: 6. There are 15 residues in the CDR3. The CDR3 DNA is TGTGCCACCCAAGGACTAGCGGGAGGGCGGTACGAGCAGTACTTC. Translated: CATQGLAGGRYEQYF.

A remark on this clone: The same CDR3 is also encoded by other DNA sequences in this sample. The CDR3 region has the DNA TGTGCCAGCAGCCAAGACGGGCAGGGGAATCAGCCCCAGCATTTT. Translating gives CASSQDGQGNQPQHF. The chain is built from TRBV4-2 and TRBJ1-5, with a weak D call TRBD1 (6 bases). The CDR3 extends over 15 amino acids. The germline CDR1 and CDR2 sequences are LGHNA and YNFKEQ. V was shortened by 0 bases and J by 4 bases, with 10 bases between the two germline ends.

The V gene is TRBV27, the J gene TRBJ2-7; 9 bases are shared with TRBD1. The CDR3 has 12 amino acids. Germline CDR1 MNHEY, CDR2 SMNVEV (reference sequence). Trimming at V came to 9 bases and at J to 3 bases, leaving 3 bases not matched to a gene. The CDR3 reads CASGTGSYEQYF. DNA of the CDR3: TGTGCCAGTGGGACAGGGAGCTACGAGCAGTACTTC.